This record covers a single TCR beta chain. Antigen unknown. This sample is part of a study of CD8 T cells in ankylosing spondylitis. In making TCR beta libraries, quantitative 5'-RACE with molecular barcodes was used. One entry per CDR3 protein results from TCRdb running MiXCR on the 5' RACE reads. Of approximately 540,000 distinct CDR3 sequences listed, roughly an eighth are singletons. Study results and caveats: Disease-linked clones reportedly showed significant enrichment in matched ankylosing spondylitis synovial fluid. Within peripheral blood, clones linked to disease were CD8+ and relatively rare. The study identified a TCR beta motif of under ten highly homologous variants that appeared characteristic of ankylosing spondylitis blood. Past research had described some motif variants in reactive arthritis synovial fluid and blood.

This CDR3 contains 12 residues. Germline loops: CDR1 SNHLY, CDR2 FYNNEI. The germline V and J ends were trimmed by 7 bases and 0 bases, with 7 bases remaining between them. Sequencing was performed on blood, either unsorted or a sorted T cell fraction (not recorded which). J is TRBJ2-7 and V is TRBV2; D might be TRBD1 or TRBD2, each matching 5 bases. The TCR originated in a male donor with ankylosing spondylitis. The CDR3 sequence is CASIGTSYEQYV. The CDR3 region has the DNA TGTGCCAGCATCGGGACCTCCTACGAGCAGTACGTC.